This T cell receptor beta chain was found in a study of blood T cell repertoires in COVID-19. On the study more broadly: The United States, Italy and Spain provided the acute and convalescent COVID-19 samples.

Profiling relied on immunoSEQ multiplex PCR, and the TCRdb table lists in-frame clones only, not all of them. The table lists approximately 140,000 clones, 80% to 90% of them singletons. V was clipped by 2 bases and J by 9 bases; unmatched bases: 9. CDR3 length: 16 amino acids. Germline CDR1 is SGDLS and CDR2 is YYNGEE. Sequencing was carried out using peripheral blood. The origin of this receptor is a man aged 18 to 30 with COVID-19, enrolled during active disease. The chain links TRBV9 to TRBJ2-1; 12 bases agree with TRBD2. The CDR3 is CASSVRLAGEGSEQFF. The CDR3 DNA sequence: TGTGCCAGCAGCGTGAGACTAGCGGGAGAAGGGAGTGAGCAGTTCTTC.